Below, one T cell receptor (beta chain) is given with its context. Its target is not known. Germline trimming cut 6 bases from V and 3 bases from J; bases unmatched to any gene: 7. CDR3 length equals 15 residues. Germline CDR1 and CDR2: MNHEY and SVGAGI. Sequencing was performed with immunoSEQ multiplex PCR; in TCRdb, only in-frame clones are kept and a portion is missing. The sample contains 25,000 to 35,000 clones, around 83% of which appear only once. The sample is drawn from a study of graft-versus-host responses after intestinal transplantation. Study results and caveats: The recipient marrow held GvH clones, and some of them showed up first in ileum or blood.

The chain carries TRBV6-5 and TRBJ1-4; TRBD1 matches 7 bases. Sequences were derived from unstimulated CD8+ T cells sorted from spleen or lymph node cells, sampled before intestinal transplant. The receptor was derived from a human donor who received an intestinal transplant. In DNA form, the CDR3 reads TGTGCCAGCAGCTCGGACAGGAGTCCTAATGAAAAACTGTTTTTT. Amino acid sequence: CASSSDRSPNEKLFF.